This TCR beta chain was observed in a study of T cell responses to AZD1222 COVID-19 vaccine. Profiling relied on immunoSEQ multiplex PCR, and the TCRdb table lists in-frame clones only, not all of them. The data hold 150,000 to 160,000 clones, with around 89% observed a single time. Germline lookup yields CDR1 SGDLS and CDR2 YYNGEE. This CDR3 region has 13 residues. Trimming removed 7 bases at V and 7 bases at J, with 12 bases between. The sequence came from an adult in good health. This chain links TRBV9 with TRBJ1-6; D gene uncertain. The sample consisted of peripheral blood, taken on day 0 of AZD1222 vaccination. DNA of the CDR3: TGTGCCAGCCAAGGGCTAGGGAATTCACCCCTCCACTTT. Its protein is CASQGLGNSPLHF.